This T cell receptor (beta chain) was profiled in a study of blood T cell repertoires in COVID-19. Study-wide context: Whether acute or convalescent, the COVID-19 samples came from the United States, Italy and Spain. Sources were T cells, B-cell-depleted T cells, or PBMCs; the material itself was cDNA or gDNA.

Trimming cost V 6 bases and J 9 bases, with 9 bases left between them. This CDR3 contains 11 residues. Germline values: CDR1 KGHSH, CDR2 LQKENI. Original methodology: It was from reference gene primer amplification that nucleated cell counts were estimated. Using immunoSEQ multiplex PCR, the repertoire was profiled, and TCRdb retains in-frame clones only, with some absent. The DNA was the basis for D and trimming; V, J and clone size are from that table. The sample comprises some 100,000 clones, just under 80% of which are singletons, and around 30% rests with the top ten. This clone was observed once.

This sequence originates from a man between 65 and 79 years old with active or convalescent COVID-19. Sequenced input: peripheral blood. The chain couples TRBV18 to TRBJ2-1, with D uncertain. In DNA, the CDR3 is TGTGCCAGCTCCCCCGGCGGTGAGCAGTTCTTC. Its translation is CASSPGGEQFF.